The 5 T cell receptor beta chains presented below share a single source sample, sequenced in a study of blood T cell repertoires in COVID-19. Sequencing was performed with immunoSEQ multiplex PCR; in TCRdb, only in-frame clones are kept and a portion is missing. Of more than 300,000 clones detected, around 84% appear once; the ten largest clones hold 3.5% to 4.5%. Sequences were obtained from PBMCs or T cells enriched from blood (not recorded which). These TCRs come from a man younger than 45 who had recovered from COVID-19.

The chain is built from TRBV30 and TRBJ2-6; 13 bases match TRBD2. Germline V gene data show CDR1 as GTSNPN and CDR2 as SVGIG (reference sequence). Trimming took 5 bases from V and 2 from J; bases not matched to a gene: 12. This CDR3 region has 19 residues. CDR3 residues: CAWDGTGTSGDTGANVLTF. In DNA form, the CDR3 reads TGTGCCTGGGACGGAACCGGGACTAGCGGGGACACTGGGGCCAACGTCCTGACTTTC.

The chain joins TRBV7-9 to TRBJ1-2; 8 bases align to TRBD1. Germline values: CDR1 SEHNR, CDR2 FQNEAQ (reference sequence). With V trimmed by 7 bases and J by 4 bases, 14 bases remained unmatched. CDR3 length equals 16 residues. The CDR3 DNA follows: TGTGCCAGCACGACGCAGGGGGCGCTTAGGAGCTATGGCTACACCTTC. Translating gives CASTTQGALRSYGYTF.

The gene calls are TRBV7-2 and TRBJ1-6; D gene unclear. Trimming cost V 7 bases and J 0 bases, with 10 bases left between them. This CDR3 is built from 15 residues. In germline, CDR1 is SGHTA, CDR2 FQGNSA. CDR3 in amino acids: CASIHLSSYNSPLHF. The CDR3 DNA reads TGTGCCAGCATTCATTTGAGCTCCTATAATTCACCCCTCCACTTT.

Points on this clone: The same CDR3 is also encoded by other DNA sequences in this sample. V is TRBV5-1 and J is TRBJ1-5, with TRBD1 identical over 10 bases. From germline, CDR1 is SGHRS and CDR2 YFSETQ. This CDR3 is 15 amino acids long. The ends lost 0 bases at V and 7 bases at J; junction bases unmatched: 4. The CDR3 sequence: CASSLETGGGQPQHF. The CDR3, as DNA: TGCGCCAGCAGCTTGGAGACAGGGGGCGGCCAGCCCCAGCATTTT.

This clone was observed once. V gene TRBV5-4 combines with J gene TRBJ2-1, with TRBD2 matching over 11 bases. Germline V lookup: CDR1 SGHNT, CDR2 YYREEE (reference sequence). The CDR3 has 13 amino acids. Unmatched junction bases numbered 5, after V lost 5 bases and J lost 10 bases. CDR3 bases: TGTGCCAGCAGTGGGACTAGCGGAGTCGAGCAGTTCTTC. Its translation is CASSGTSGVEQFF.